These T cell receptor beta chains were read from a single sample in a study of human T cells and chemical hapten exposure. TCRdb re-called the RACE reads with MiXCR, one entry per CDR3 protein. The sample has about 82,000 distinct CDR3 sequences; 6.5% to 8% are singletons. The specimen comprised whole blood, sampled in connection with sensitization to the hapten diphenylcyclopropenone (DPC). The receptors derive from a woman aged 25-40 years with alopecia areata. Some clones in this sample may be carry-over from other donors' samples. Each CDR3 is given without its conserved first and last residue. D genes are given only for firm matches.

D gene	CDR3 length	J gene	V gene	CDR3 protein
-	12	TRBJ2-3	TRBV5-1	ASSLVSSPDTQY
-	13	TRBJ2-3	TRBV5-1	ASSSYTTSTDTQY
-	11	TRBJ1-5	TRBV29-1	SVGSNSNQPQH
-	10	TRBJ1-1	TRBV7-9	ASSWRVTEAF
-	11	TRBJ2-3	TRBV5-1	ASSGGRTDTQY
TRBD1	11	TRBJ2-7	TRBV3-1	ASSSTGGDEQY
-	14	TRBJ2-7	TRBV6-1	ASSEEATLGSYEQY
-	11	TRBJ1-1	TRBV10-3	AIRLSSGTEAF
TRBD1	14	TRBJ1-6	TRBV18	ASSLNFGTDNSPLH
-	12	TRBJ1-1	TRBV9	ASSPEYPNTEAF
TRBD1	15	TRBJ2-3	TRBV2	ASSSSWDREGTDTQY
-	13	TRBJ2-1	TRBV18	ASSPLQGVSNEQF
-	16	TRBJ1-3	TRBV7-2	ASSLVRRSPSSGNTIY
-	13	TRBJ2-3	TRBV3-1	ASSQDTLVSDTQY
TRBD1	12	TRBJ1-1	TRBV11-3	ASSSGQGDTEAF
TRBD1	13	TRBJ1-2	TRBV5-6	ASSESTGANYGYT
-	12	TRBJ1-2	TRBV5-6	ASSPDKRDYGYT
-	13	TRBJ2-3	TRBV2	ASSFPRGGADTQY
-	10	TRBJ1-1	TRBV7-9	ASSFEGTEAF
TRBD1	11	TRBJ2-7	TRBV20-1	SASPGQGYEQY
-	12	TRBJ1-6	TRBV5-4	ASRQDRNNSPLH
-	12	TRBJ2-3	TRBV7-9	ASSVQMAGDTQY
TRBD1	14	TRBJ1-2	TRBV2	ASSEGQGAPYNGYT
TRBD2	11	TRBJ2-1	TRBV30	AWSTGLDNEQF